These 15 T cell receptor beta chains originate from one sample sequenced in a study of T cells after yellow fever vaccination. Each CDR3 protein is one row after TCRdb ran MiXCR on the 5' RACE reads. The data hold tens of thousands of distinct CDR3 sequences, with more than 5.5% observed a single time. Sample: CD8+ T cells sorted from PBMCs, taken on the day of the first yellow fever vaccination. All receptors come from a man in his late teens or twenties who received the YFV17D yellow fever vaccine.

The V and J genes are TRBV3-1 and TRBJ1-6; D uncertain. The CDR3 totals 17 residues. Trimming pared 2 bases from V and 3 bases from J, leaving 14 bases between. Per germline, CDR1 LGHDT and CDR2 YNNKEL (reference sequence). CDR3 residues: CASSQTGWENYNSPLHF. The DNA of the CDR3 is TGTGCCAGCAGCCAAACGGGATGGGAGAACTATAATTCACCCCTCCACTTT.

There are a few counts of this clonotype. The V and J genes are TRBV4-1 and TRBJ1-2; D gene ambiguous. This CDR3 region has 10 residues. V gave up 8 bases and J gave up 4 bases, with 5 bases separating them. Germline CDR1 reads MGHRA; CDR2 reads YSYEKL. The CDR3 DNA follows: TGCGCCAGCTACAGCTATGGCTACACCTTC. Its translation: CASYSYGYTF.

This clonotype has only a few counts. The rearrangement joins TRBV4-3 to TRBJ2-1, with 8 bases that match TRBD1. The CDR3 sequence is 15 residues long. Germline-derived CDR1 and CDR2 are LGHNA and YSLEER. Trimming removed 4 bases from V and 8 bases from J; junction bases left unmatched: 10. The DNA for the CDR3 is TGCGCCAGCAGCCGCAAGCCTACAGGGGGTGATGAGCAGTTCTTC. The encoded protein is CASSRKPTGGDEQFF.

In its sample, this clonotype was seen many times. CDR3 region: CASSQEGSSGANVLTF. The DNA of the CDR3 is TGCGCCAGCAGCCAAGAAGGGAGCTCTGGGGCCAACGTCCTGACTTTC. The chain couples TRBV4-3 to TRBJ2-6, with D possibly TRBD2 on 5 matching bases. V was shortened by 0 bases and J by 0 bases, with 6 bases between the two germline ends. CDR1 and CDR2 from the germline V gene are LGHNA and YSLEER. The CDR3 contains 16 residues.

This chain uses TRBV27 with TRBJ2-7; D is ambiguous. Germline CDR1 and CDR2: MNHEY and SMNVEV (reference sequence). V dropped 0 bases and J dropped 1 base, with 7 bases sitting between them. The CDR3 runs to 14 residues. CDR3 sequence: CASSLSPGSYEQYV. Here the CDR3 DNA reads TGTGCCAGCAGTTTATCGCCCGGATCCTACGAGCAGTACGTC.

This clonotype was detected a few times. This rearrangement joins TRBV3-1 to TRBJ2-5, with 9 bases aligning to TRBD2. CDR1 is LGHDT, CDR2 YNNKEL, per germline (reference sequence). The CDR3 has 18 residues. V lost 0 bases, J lost 1 base, and 9 bases stayed unmatched. This CDR3 is CASSQDLASGAFQETQYF. DNA of the CDR3: TGTGCCAGCAGCCAAGATCTCGCTAGCGGGGCTTTCCAAGAGACCCAGTACTTC.

In its sample, this clonotype was seen many times. Compared with germline, one end of the junction differs, possibly owing to a read error. The chain employs TRBV24-1 and TRBJ2-5; D uncertain. There are 14 residues in the CDR3. Germline lookup yields CDR1 KGHDR and CDR2 SFDVKD. CDR3 sequence (DNA): TGTGCCACCAGTGATCCCTGGACCCAAGGGACCCAGTACTTC. This codes for CATSDPWTQGTQYF.

This clonotype has at least ten counts. The chain recombines TRBV6-2 or TRBV6-3 with TRBJ2-1, with 14 bases aligning to TRBD2. J was trimmed by 8 bases and V by 5 bases; bases with no gene match: 8. The CDR3 contains 16 residues. CDR1 and CDR2 (germline): MNHEY, SVGEGT. The CDR3 loop is CASSGPGLAGAYEQFF. As DNA, the CDR3 is TGTGCCAGCAGTGGGCCGGGACTAGCGGGGGCTTATGAGCAGTTCTTC.

The V and J genes are TRBV7-8 and TRBJ1-1; a weak D match, TRBD1 (5 bases). The CDR3 has 15 residues. Trimming left V 2 bases short and J 1 base short, with 11 bases between. The germline CDR1 and CDR2 sequences are SGHVS and FQNEAQ. CDR3 sequence: CASSLIGDRNTEAFF. The DNA for the CDR3 is TGTGCCAGCAGCTTAATTGGGGACCGGAACACTGAAGCTTTCTTT.

This clonotype came up many times. The V gene is TRBV29-1, the J gene TRBJ2-2; D perhaps matches TRBD1 (6 bases). This CDR3 spans 15 amino acids. Germline V gives CDR1 SQVTM, CDR2 ANQGSEA. With 3 bases removed from V and 0 bases from J, the gap between germline ends came to 11 bases. CDR3 DNA sequence: TGCAGCGTTGATGTCGGGACAACGAACACCGGGGAGCTGTTTTTT. Residues: CSVDVGTTNTGELFF.

This clonotype was observed at least ten times. The rearrangement joins TRBV7-9 to TRBJ2-1; D is possibly TRBD1 (5 bases). The CDR3 loop spans 14 amino acids. V gave up 8 bases and J gave up 2 bases, with 13 bases separating them. Germline V gives CDR1 SEHNR, CDR2 FQNEAQ (reference sequence). This CDR3 is CASSWGATYNEQFF. In DNA form, the CDR3 reads TGTGCCAGCTCCTGGGGCGCTACCTACAATGAGCAGTTCTTC. Supplemented by reference TRBV7-9 and TRBJ2-1, the full variable domain reads DTGVSQNPRHKITKRGQNVTFRCDPISEHNRLYWYRQTLGQGPEFLTYFQNEAQLEKSRLLSDRFSAERPKGSFSTLEIQRTEQGDSAMYLCASSWGATYNEQFFGPGTRLTVL.

The chain has TRBV5-5 and TRBJ1-4; D is perhaps TRBD1 (6 bases). This CDR3 comprises 16 residues. CDR1 SGHKS and CDR2 YYEKEE come from the germline V gene (reference sequence). Trimming cost V 0 bases and J 5 bases, with 14 bases left between them. Here the CDR3 DNA reads TGTGCCAGCAGCTTGGAGGCAGGGGTCTGGAATGAAAAACTGTTTTTT. Translation gives CASSLEAGVWNEKLFF.

The chain combines TRBV7-8 with TRBJ2-5, with 9 bases fitting TRBD2. Trimming removed 1 base from V and 4 bases from J; junction bases left unmatched: 7. The germline CDR1 and CDR2 sequences are SGHVS and FQNEAQ. The length of the CDR3 is 16 residues. CDR3: CASSLVPSGAGETQYF. The CDR3 DNA reads TGTGCCAGCAGCTTAGTGCCTAGCGGGGCGGGAGAGACCCAGTACTTC.

The genes are TRBV25-1 and TRBJ2-1, with D uncertain. The length of the CDR3 is 12 residues. V lost 2 bases and J lost 8, with 7 bases in between. CDR1 is MGHDK, CDR2 SYGVNS, per germline. The CDR3 nucleotides are TGTGCCAGCAGTGAAGACACCCATGAGCAGTTCTTC. Translating gives CASSEDTHEQFF.

The chain recombines TRBV12-3 or TRBV12-4 with TRBJ1-2; D is perhaps TRBD1 (6 bases). CDR3 length: 14 amino acids. Trimming cost V 1 base and J 8 bases, with 14 bases left between them. CDR3 protein: CASSLGGAEEGYTF. In DNA, the CDR3 is TGTGCCAGCAGTTTAGGGGGGGCGGAGGAAGGCTACACCTTC.